This is a list of T cell receptor beta chains from one sample in a study of T cells in Graves' hyperthyroidism and ophthalmopathy. MiXCR was run by TCRdb on the multiplex PCR reads, yielding one entry per CDR3 protein. The table shows 450,000 to 550,000 distinct CDR3 sequences, with approximately 25% occurring only once. Sequencing was done on a sample of blood. The source of these receptors is a woman aged 25-40 years with Graves' ophthalmopathy. CDR3s include the opening cysteine and the closing phenylalanine or tryptophan. Fields, in order: J gene, V gene, CDR3 length, clone size, D gene, CDR3 DNA, CDR3 protein. D genes are given only for firm matches. Not all rows give a size; the values are once, few, many and, for expanded clones, a class.

J: TRBJ1-6
V: TRBV11-2
length: 12
size: NA
D: NA
DNA: TGTGCCAGCAGCCTGGGGGGCTCACCCCTCCACTTT
CDR3: CASSLGGSPLHF

J: TRBJ1-5
V: TRBV12-3/TRBV12-4
length: 16
size: NA
D: TRBD1
DNA: TGTGCCAGCAGTCCCGGGGCAGGGGGAGGCAATCAGCCCCAGCATTTT
CDR3: CASSPGAGGGNQPQHF

J: TRBJ1-2
V: TRBV30
length: 13
size: many
D: NA
DNA: TGTGCCTGGAGTGTATCGGATTACTATGGCTACACCTTC
CDR3: CAWSVSDYYGYTF

J: TRBJ1-1
V: TRBV25-1
length: 13
size: NA
D: TRBD1
DNA: TGTGTCAGCGCGGGACAGCTAAACACTGAAGCTTTCTTT
CDR3: CVSAGQLNTEAFF

J: TRBJ2-5
V: TRBV7-3
length: 17
size: many
D: NA
DNA: TGTGCCAGCAGCCCCGAGGGTACTGGGGTCCCCGTAGAGACCCAGTACTTC
CDR3: CASSPEGTGVPVETQYF

J: TRBJ2-7
V: TRBV6-5
length: 15
size: NA
D: TRBD2
DNA: TGTGCCAGCAGTTACCGGACTAGCGGTTCCTACGAGCAGTACTTC
CDR3: CASSYRTSGSYEQYF

J: TRBJ2-7
V: TRBV18
length: 13
size: few
D: NA
DNA: TGTGCCAGCTCACCATTGGAGCCCTACGAGCAGTACTTC
CDR3: CASSPLEPYEQYF

J: TRBJ2-5
V: TRBV7-6
length: 13
size: many
D: NA
DNA: TGTGCCAGCAGCTTAGGGAACCAAGAGACCCAGTACTTC
CDR3: CASSLGNQETQYF

J: TRBJ2-7
V: TRBV7-6
length: 13
size: many
D: NA
DNA: TGTGCCAGCAGCTTGACAGTTGGGTTCGAGCAGTACTTC
CDR3: CASSLTVGFEQYF

J: TRBJ2-7
V: TRBV27
length: 15
size: many
D: TRBD1
DNA: TGTGCCAGCAGTTCGCAGTCGACAGGGGCCAACGAGCAGTACTTC
CDR3: CASSSQSTGANEQYF

J: TRBJ1-3
V: TRBV18
length: 16
size: few
D: NA
DNA: TGTGCCAGCTCTCTATCGGCCCCGGGGCCTGGAAACACCATATATTTT
CDR3: CASSLSAPGPGNTIYF

J: TRBJ1-6
V: TRBV13
length: 15
size: NA
D: TRBD1
DNA: TGTGCCAGCAGCTCGACAGGGAGGGACAATTCACCCCTCCACTTT
CDR3: CASSSTGRDNSPLHF

J: TRBJ2-7
V: TRBV6-1
length: 15
size: NA
D: TRBD1
DNA: TGTGCCAGCAGGCGAGGGACAGCTCTACTCAGCGAGCAGTACTTC
CDR3: CASRRGTALLSEQYF

J: TRBJ2-7
V: TRBV11-1
length: 16
size: few
D: TRBD2
DNA: TGTGCCAGCAGCTTAGTAGCAGCGGGGGAATTCTACGAGCAGTACTTC
CDR3: CASSLVAAGEFYEQYF

J: TRBJ1-1
V: TRBV29-1
length: 14
size: many
D: NA
DNA: TGCAGCGTTCAGGGTTTGTTAGGGAACACTGAAGCTTTCTTT
CDR3: CSVQGLLGNTEAFF

J: TRBJ2-7
V: TRBV29-1
length: 15
size: many
D: TRBD1
DNA: TGCAGCGCAAAGGCCGGGACAGGGGATACCTACGAGCAGTACTTC
CDR3: CSAKAGTGDTYEQYF

J: TRBJ1-1
V: TRBV6-2/TRBV6-3
length: 15
size: many
D: NA
DNA: TGTGCCAGCAGTTATACCGGTTGGGGAAACACTGAAGCTTTCTTT
CDR3: CASSYTGWGNTEAFF

J: TRBJ2-5
V: TRBV6-1
length: 14
size: few
D: TRBD1
DNA: TGTGCCAGCACCACGGGACAGGGGTGGGAGACCCAGTACTTC
CDR3: CASTTGQGWETQYF

J: TRBJ2-6
V: TRBV6-1
length: 15
size: NA
D: NA
DNA: TGTGCCAGCAGCCTTGCCCACTCTGGGGCCAACGTCCTGACTTTC
CDR3: CASSLAHSGANVLTF

J: TRBJ1-2
V: TRBV6-2/TRBV6-3
length: 13
size: NA
D: NA
DNA: TGTGCCAGCTCTACAGGGCAATCATCTGGCTACACCTTC
CDR3: CASSTGQSSGYTF

J: TRBJ2-2
V: TRBV11-1
length: 16
size: many
D: TRBD1
DNA: TGTGCCAGCAGCTCCGGGACAGGGGGCCGCACCGGGGAGCTGTTTTTT
CDR3: CASSSGTGGRTGELFF

J: TRBJ1-1
V: TRBV4-1
length: 17
size: NA
D: NA
DNA: TGCGCCAGCAGCCAATTGATTGGCCCTGGCATGAACACTGAAGCTTTCTTT
CDR3: CASSQLIGPGMNTEAFF

J: TRBJ2-2
V: TRBV20-1
length: 13
size: many
D: TRBD1
DNA: TGCAGTGCGGGTAGGGGGCGCACCGGGGAGCTGTTTTTT
CDR3: CSAGRGRTGELFF

J: TRBJ1-2
V: TRBV27
length: 14
size: many
D: NA
DNA: TGTGCCAGCAGTACCAACAGGGCTAACTATGGCTACACCTTC
CDR3: CASSTNRANYGYTF

J: TRBJ2-7
V: TRBV6-1
length: 14
size: many
D: TRBD1
DNA: TGTGCCAGCAGTAGGGACAGGAGACTTGGGCAGCAGTACTTC
CDR3: CASSRDRRLGQQYF

J: TRBJ2-5
V: TRBV9
length: 15
size: many
D: TRBD2
DNA: TGTGCCAGCAGCACCGGGGGGGTAATCGGCGAGACCCAGTACTTC
CDR3: CASSTGGVIGETQYF

J: TRBJ1-3
V: TRBV12-3/TRBV12-4
length: 14
size: many
D: TRBD1
DNA: TGTGTCAGCAGGGACAGGTCCTCTGGAAACACCATATATTTT
CDR3: CVSRDRSSGNTIYF

J: TRBJ2-7
V: TRBV6-1
length: 15
size: many
D: NA
DNA: TGTGCCAGCAGTGAAGAGACAACTAGCTCCTACGAGCAGTACTTC
CDR3: CASSEETTSSYEQYF

J: TRBJ2-5
V: TRBV11-2
length: 15
size: many
D: NA
DNA: TGTGCCAGCAGCTTAGAGCGGGACAGCCAAGAGACCCAGTACTTC
CDR3: CASSLERDSQETQYF

J: TRBJ1-1
V: TRBV12-3/TRBV12-4
length: 16
size: many
D: TRBD1
DNA: TGTGCCAGCAGTCCGGACAGGGGGCGTTCGAACACTGAAGCTTTCTTT
CDR3: CASSPDRGRSNTEAFF

J: TRBJ1-2
V: TRBV9
length: 15
size: many
D: TRBD1
DNA: TGTGCCAGCAGCGTAGCTGACACAGGGGGCTATGGCTACACCTTC
CDR3: CASSVADTGGYGYTF

J: TRBJ2-2
V: TRBV11-2
length: 19
size: NA
D: NA
DNA: TGTGCCAGCAGCTTAGAGGGTCGTCAGGTCGTCCTGAACACCGGGGAGCTGTTTTTT
CDR3: CASSLEGRQVVLNTGELFF

J: TRBJ2-1
V: TRBV2
length: 14
size: many
D: TRBD2
DNA: TGTGCCAGCAGCCTCAGCGGGGGCGACAATGAGCAGTTCTTC
CDR3: CASSLSGGDNEQFF

J: TRBJ2-5
V: TRBV20-1
length: 12
size: many
D: NA
DNA: TGCAGTGCTAGAGCGGACCAAGAGACCCAGTACTTC
CDR3: CSARADQETQYF

J: TRBJ1-1
V: TRBV27
length: 19
size: many
D: TRBD1
DNA: TGTGCCAGCAGTTTACCGCCAGGGACAGGGGGCTGGAAGGTCACTGAAGCTTTCTTT
CDR3: CASSLPPGTGGWKVTEAFF

J: TRBJ1-5
V: TRBV7-8
length: 17
size: many
D: NA
DNA: TGTGCCAGCAGCTTAAGGTGGGGGCAGGGGAGAGAACAGCCCCAGCATTTT
CDR3: CASSLRWGQGREQPQHF

J: TRBJ1-6
V: TRBV6-1
length: 14
size: NA
D: TRBD1
DNA: TGTGCCAGCAGGGTACAGGGGCTTGGGACACCCCTCCACTTT
CDR3: CASRVQGLGTPLHF

J: TRBJ2-2
V: TRBV5-1
length: 14
size: NA
D: NA
DNA: TGCGCCAGCAGCTCCGGACAATTCACCGGGGAGCTGTTTTTT
CDR3: CASSSGQFTGELFF

J: TRBJ2-5
V: TRBV2
length: 13
size: NA
D: NA
DNA: TGTGCCAGCACCGGAGGACGGGAAGAGACCCAGTACTTC
CDR3: CASTGGREETQYF

J: TRBJ2-5
V: TRBV15
length: 15
size: few
D: TRBD2
DNA: TGTGCCACCAGCAGAGCAGCGGGGGGGCAGGAGACCCAGTACTTC
CDR3: CATSRAAGGQETQYF

J: TRBJ1-2
V: TRBV7-9
length: 13
size: few
D: TRBD1
DNA: TGTGCCAGCAGCCCCGGGACAGGGATGGACTACACCTTC
CDR3: CASSPGTGMDYTF

J: TRBJ1-5
V: TRBV4-1
length: 14
size: NA
D: TRBD1
DNA: TGCGCCAGCAGCCGGACAGGGGTAGGTCAGCCCCAGCTTTTT
CDR3: CASSRTGVGQPQLF

J: TRBJ2-7
V: TRBV28
length: 16
size: few
D: NA
DNA: TGTGCCAGCAGTGTTTACAAAGGGACAAGGGGTTACGAGCAGTACTTC
CDR3: CASSVYKGTRGYEQYF

J: TRBJ1-1
V: TRBV4-1
length: 15
size: many
D: NA
DNA: TGCGCCAGCAGCCAAGAAGGGGATGTGAACACTGAAGCTTTCTTT
CDR3: CASSQEGDVNTEAFF

J: TRBJ2-7
V: TRBV12-3/TRBV12-4
length: 13
size: many
D: NA
DNA: TGTGCCAGCAGTTCCCAAAGGGACCACGAGCAGTACTTC
CDR3: CASSSQRDHEQYF

J: TRBJ1-2
V: TRBV28
length: 16
size: few
D: NA
DNA: TGTGCCAGCAGTTTTTTTGCACTCGGTTCTAACTATGGCTACACCTTC
CDR3: CASSFFALGSNYGYTF

J: TRBJ1-2
V: TRBV29-1
length: 14
size: NA
D: NA
DNA: TGCAGCGTTGAACGCCAGACTAGACTCTATGGCTACACCTTC
CDR3: CSVERQTRLYGYTF

J: TRBJ1-6
V: TRBV6-1
length: 13
size: many
D: TRBD1
DNA: TGTGCCAGCAGGAGGGCAGGGGGGTCACCCCTCCACTTT
CDR3: CASRRAGGSPLHF

J: TRBJ2-5
V: TRBV15
length: 16
size: many
D: TRBD2
DNA: TGTGCCACCAGCAGATCGCGCGGGGGGGCTTGGGAGACCCAGTACTTC
CDR3: CATSRSRGGAWETQYF

J: TRBJ2-5
V: TRBV20-1
length: 13
size: many
D: NA
DNA: TGCAGTGCTAGCGGGGAACAAAAAGAGACCCAGTACTTC
CDR3: CSASGEQKETQYF

J: TRBJ1-3
V: TRBV12-3/TRBV12-4
length: 13
size: NA
D: NA
DNA: TGTGCCAGCATCCCTGGTGGCCGTAGTACCATATATTTT
CDR3: CASIPGGRSTIYF

J: TRBJ2-7
V: TRBV5-1
length: 15
size: NA
D: NA
DNA: TGCGCCAGCAGGCGCGGTGGTTTGAGGGATGACGAGCAGTACTTC
CDR3: CASRRGGLRDDEQYF

J: TRBJ1-5
V: TRBV30
length: 13
size: many
D: NA
DNA: TGTGCCGGGGGCGGGAATCGCAATCAGCCCCAGCATTTT
CDR3: CAGGGNRNQPQHF

J: TRBJ2-7
V: TRBV28
length: 14
size: NA
D: NA
DNA: TGTGCCAGCAGCTTCCCGGGGCAGGGTCCCGAGCAGTACTTC
CDR3: CASSFPGQGPEQYF

J: TRBJ2-7
V: TRBV29-1
length: 11
size: NA
D: NA
DNA: TGCAGCGCGGGGACGGATTACGAGCAGTACTTC
CDR3: CSAGTDYEQYF

J: TRBJ2-2
V: TRBV19
length: 16
size: NA
D: NA
DNA: TGTGCCAGTTACAAATTTGGGGGAGTTAACACCGGGGAGCTGTTTTTT
CDR3: CASYKFGGVNTGELFF

J: TRBJ1-5
V: TRBV7-9
length: 13
size: many
D: NA
DNA: TGTGCCAGCAGCTCACTGGGTTGGCAGCCCCAGCATTTT
CDR3: CASSSLGWQPQHF

J: TRBJ2-7
V: TRBV7-2
length: 13
size: NA
D: NA
DNA: TGTGCCAGCAGCCTTCGACACTCCTACGAGCAGTACTTC
CDR3: CASSLRHSYEQYF

J: TRBJ2-7
V: TRBV6-1
length: 13
size: many
D: TRBD1
DNA: TGTGCCAGCAGGGGGACAGGTCCGAACGAGCAGTACTTC
CDR3: CASRGTGPNEQYF

J: TRBJ1-1
V: TRBV19
length: 15
size: many
D: NA
DNA: TGTGCCAGTACCCCCGCCGGGACGGTGAACACTGAAGCTTTCTTT
CDR3: CASTPAGTVNTEAFF